These T cell receptor beta chains were read from a single sample in a study of CD8+CD57+ T cells in acquired aplastic anemia. From the reads, TCRdb called clonotypes with MiXCR, one entry per CDR3 protein. This sample has 100,000 to 150,000 distinct CDR3 sequences; 35% to 50% occur once, and the top ten carry 8.4%. Specimen: sorted CD4+, CD8+, or CD8+CD57+ T cells (not recorded which) from PBMCs. The origin of the receptors is a human donor in good health, serving as a control. Both conserved end residues are part of each CDR3. Each record gives: J gene, V gene, clone size, CDR3 length, D gene, CDR3 protein, CDR3 DNA. D genes are given only for firm matches. Not every row has a clone size; where given, it reads once, few, many or a size class.

J: TRBJ1-2
V: TRBV19
size: few
length: 13
D: TRBD1
CDR3: CASSIAGGYGYTF
DNA: TGTGCCAGTAGTATTGCAGGGGGCTATGGCTACACCTTC

J: TRBJ2-1
V: TRBV19
size: many
length: 16
D: .
CDR3: CASSLIGARMVREQFF
DNA: TGTGCCAGTAGCCTCATTGGGGCTAGAATGGTCCGTGAGCAGTTCTTC

J: TRBJ1-1
V: TRBV29-1
size: few
length: 13
D: .
CDR3: CSVEVPGQQLAFF
DNA: TGCAGCGTTGAAGTCCCGGGCCAACAGTTGGCTTTCTTT

J: TRBJ1-1
V: TRBV20-1
size: many
length: 13
D: .
CDR3: CSASLTGNTEAFF
DNA: TGCAGTGCTAGCCTGACAGGGAACACTGAAGCTTTCTTT

J: TRBJ1-2
V: TRBV4-1
size: many
length: 15
D: .
CDR3: CASSQGAVGPEGYTF
DNA: TGCGCCAGCAGCCAAGGAGCGGTGGGGCCAGAAGGCTACACCTTC

J: TRBJ2-7
V: TRBV4-3
size: .
length: 15
D: .
CDR3: CASSQDGGTAYEQYF
DNA: TGCGCCAGCAGCCAAGATGGGGGAACGGCCTACGAGCAGTACTTC

J: TRBJ2-2
V: TRBV2
size: .
length: 14
D: .
CDR3: CASTTGMMAGELFF
DNA: TGTGCCAGCACCACAGGGATGATGGCCGGGGAGCTGTTTTTT

J: TRBJ2-7
V: TRBV5-1
size: .
length: 14
D: TRBD2
CDR3: CASSSLAETYEQYF
DNA: TGCGCCAGCAGCTCACTAGCGGAAACCTACGAGCAGTACTTC

J: TRBJ1-1
V: TRBV10-3
size: .
length: 14
D: .
CDR3: CAISESGGAIRAFF
DNA: TGTGCCATCAGTGAGTCGGGGGGCGCGATTAGGGCTTTCTTT

J: TRBJ2-3
V: TRBV2
size: once
length: 15
D: TRBD2
CDR3: CASSVGTSDTDTQYF
DNA: TGTGCCAGCAGTGTCGGGACTAGCGACACAGATACGCAGTATTTT

J: TRBJ2-7
V: TRBV10-1
size: .
length: 11
D: .
CDR3: CASASYNEQYF
DNA: TGCGCCAGCGCCTCCTACAACGAGCAGTACTTC

J: TRBJ2-5
V: TRBV10-3
size: .
length: 15
D: .
CDR3: CAISDPGLIGETQYF
DNA: TGTGCCATCAGTGACCCGGGTCTTATAGGGGAGACCCAGTACTTC

J: TRBJ2-3
V: TRBV25-1
size: .
length: 15
D: TRBD2
CDR3: CASSDLAGAGDTQYF
DNA: TGCGCCAGCAGTGATTTAGCGGGAGCGGGTGATACGCAGTATTTT

J: TRBJ2-7
V: TRBV19
size: many
length: 14
D: TRBD2
CDR3: CASSRRALADEQYF
DNA: TGTGCCAGTAGTCGTAGGGCCCTAGCGGACGAGCAGTACTTC

J: TRBJ1-4
V: TRBV6-5
size: .
length: 13
D: .
CDR3: CASSYDKVEKLFF
DNA: TGTGCCAGCAGTTACGATAAGGTTGAAAAACTGTTTTTT

J: TRBJ1-6
V: TRBV19
size: .
length: 16
D: .
CDR3: CASSIGINTGNSPLHF
DNA: TGTGCCAGTAGTATCGGGATAAATACAGGGAATTCACCCCTCCACTTT

J: TRBJ2-7
V: TRBV25-1
size: .
length: 15
D: .
CDR3: CASSLQGIVLYEQYF
DNA: TGTGCCAGCAGTCTTCAGGGGATTGTATTGTACGAGCAGTACTTC

J: TRBJ2-3
V: TRBV20-1
size: many
length: 13
D: .
CDR3: CSGPRESTDTQYF
DNA: TGCAGTGGCCCTCGAGAGAGCACAGATACGCAGTATTTT

J: TRBJ2-5
V: TRBV15
size: many
length: 11
D: .
CDR3: CATRQEETQYF
DNA: TGTGCCACCAGACAGGAAGAGACCCAGTACTTC

J: TRBJ2-3
V: TRBV11-2
size: many
length: 15
D: TRBD2
CDR3: CASSFLAGGRDTQYF
DNA: TGTGCCAGCAGCTTCCTAGCGGGAGGGAGAGATACGCAGTATTTT

J: TRBJ1-4
V: TRBV19
size: many
length: 13
D: .
CDR3: CASMHWPDEKLFF
DNA: TGTGCCAGCATGCACTGGCCCGATGAAAAACTGTTTTTT

J: TRBJ2-3
V: TRBV9
size: many
length: 18
D: TRBD1
CDR3: CASSVLPGTGFSTDTQYF
DNA: TGTGCCAGCAGCGTACTTCCAGGGACAGGCTTTAGCACAGATACGCAGTATTTT

J: TRBJ1-6
V: TRBV2
size: .
length: 13
D: .
CDR3: CASKTALDSPLHF
DNA: TGTGCCAGCAAGACAGCTCTCGACTCACCCCTCCACTTT

J: TRBJ1-4
V: TRBV28
size: few
length: 13
D: .
CDR3: CASTTRGRGKLFF
DNA: TGTGCCAGCACCACCCGCGGCAGGGGAAAACTGTTTTTT

J: TRBJ1-5
V: TRBV19
size: many
length: 17
D: TRBD1
CDR3: CASSTPDRAYSNQPQHF
DNA: TGTGCCAGTAGTACCCCGGACAGGGCGTATAGCAATCAGCCCCAGCATTTT

J: TRBJ2-1
V: TRBV9
size: many
length: 14
D: .
CDR3: CASSPRAAYNEQFF
DNA: TGTGCCAGCAGCCCTAGGGCGGCTTACAATGAGCAGTTCTTC

J: TRBJ2-1
V: TRBV20-1
size: many
length: 15
D: TRBD2
CDR3: CSARSGEGSYNEQFF
DNA: TGCAGTGCTAGATCGGGGGAGGGGAGTTACAATGAGCAGTTCTTC

J: TRBJ1-1
V: TRBV19
size: .
length: 14
D: TRBD1
CDR3: CASSPGGTNTEAFF
DNA: TGTGCCAGTAGTCCAGGGGGGACGAACACTGAAGCTTTCTTT

J: TRBJ1-1
V: TRBV30
size: many
length: 13
D: .
CDR3: CAWSVIGNTEAFF
DNA: TGTGCCTGGAGTGTAATCGGGAACACTGAAGCTTTCTTT

J: TRBJ2-7
V: TRBV20-1
size: many
length: 18
D: .
CDR3: CSARGLLGHSGGGNEQYF
DNA: TGCAGTGCTAGAGGCCTACTGGGTCATAGCGGCGGAGGGAACGAGCAGTACTTC

J: TRBJ2-5
V: TRBV3-1
size: .
length: 14
D: .
CDR3: CASSQIGGKETQYF
DNA: TGTGCCAGCAGCCAGATTGGGGGGAAAGAGACCCAGTACTTC

J: TRBJ1-4
V: TRBV20-1
size: .
length: 14
D: TRBD1
CDR3: CSASWTGVGEKLFF
DNA: TGCAGTGCTAGTTGGACAGGGGTAGGGGAAAAACTGTTTTTT

J: TRBJ1-5
V: TRBV29-1
size: .
length: 12
D: .
CDR3: CSAGWGNQPQHF
DNA: TGCAGCGCCGGATGGGGCAATCAGCCCCAGCATTTT

J: TRBJ1-2
V: TRBV19
size: medium-sized
length: 15
D: TRBD1
CDR3: CASSMRTGGLYGYTF
DNA: TGTGCCAGTAGTATGAGGACAGGGGGCCTCTATGGCTACACCTTC

J: TRBJ2-7
V: TRBV7-9
size: many
length: 15
D: TRBD1
CDR3: CASSPPGTGSYEQYF
DNA: TGTGCCAGCAGCCCTCCGGGGACAGGTTCCTACGAGCAGTACTTC

J: TRBJ2-5
V: TRBV4-1
size: many
length: 15
D: TRBD2
CDR3: CASSQEWWTSGRQYF
DNA: TGCGCCAGCAGCCAAGAATGGTGGACTAGCGGTCGACAGTACTTC

J: TRBJ2-1
V: TRBV15
size: few
length: 14
D: TRBD2
CDR3: CATRGTSGGREQFF
DNA: TGTGCTACCAGAGGGACTAGCGGGGGCCGAGAGCAGTTCTTC

J: TRBJ2-3
V: TRBV12-3/TRBV12-4
size: many
length: 13
D: .
CDR3: CASSLTRPDTQYF
DNA: TGTGCCAGCAGTTTAACCCGCCCGGATACGCAGTATTTT

J: TRBJ2-7
V: TRBV7-9
size: many
length: 13
D: .
CDR3: CASSLVWSYEQYF
DNA: TGTGCCAGCAGCTTAGTATGGTCCTACGAGCAGTACTTC

J: TRBJ2-5
V: TRBV24-1
size: many
length: 12
D: .
CDR3: CATSDFRETQYF
DNA: TGTGCCACCAGTGATTTTCGGGAGACCCAGTACTTC

J: TRBJ1-2
V: TRBV2
size: .
length: 14
D: .
CDR3: CASSEQGSNYGYTF
DNA: TGTGCCAGCAGTGAGCAGGGTAGTAACTATGGCTACACCTTC

J: TRBJ2-1
V: TRBV19
size: .
length: 14
D: TRBD1
CDR3: CASSIEQGGNEQFF
DNA: TGTGCCAGTAGTATAGAACAGGGGGGCAATGAGCAGTTCTTC

J: TRBJ2-5
V: TRBV5-1
size: .
length: 15
D: TRBD2
CDR3: CASSPELAPQETQYF
DNA: TGCGCCAGCAGCCCAGAACTAGCGCCCCAAGAGACCCAGTACTTC

J: TRBJ2-3
V: TRBV24-1
size: .
length: 12
D: .
CDR3: CATSTGTDTQYF
DNA: TGTGCCACCAGTACGGGAACAGATACGCAGTATTTT

J: TRBJ1-1
V: TRBV6-1
size: few
length: 13
D: TRBD1
CDR3: CASKDRANLEAFF
DNA: TGTGCCAGTAAGGACAGGGCCAACCTTGAAGCTTTCTTT

J: TRBJ2-1
V: TRBV10-3
size: .
length: 15
D: TRBD1
CDR3: CAISESHTGANEQFF
DNA: TGTGCCATCAGTGAGTCACACACAGGGGCGAATGAGCAGTTCTTC

J: TRBJ2-4
V: TRBV3-1
size: .
length: 14
D: .
CDR3: CASSQGPPPGIQYF
DNA: TGTGCCAGCAGCCAAGGACCCCCCCCGGGCATTCAGTACTTC

J: TRBJ2-3
V: TRBV5-1
size: .
length: 13
D: TRBD2
CDR3: CASGLAGSDTQYF
DNA: TGCGCCAGCGGACTAGCGGGGTCAGATACGCAGTATTTT

J: TRBJ2-7
V: TRBV10-2
size: many
length: 13
D: .
CDR3: CASSLDQYYEQYF
DNA: TGCGCCAGCAGCCTGGATCAGTACTACGAGCAGTACTTC

J: TRBJ1-6
V: TRBV19
size: many
length: 13
D: .
CDR3: CASSMGRTAPLHF
DNA: TGTGCCAGTAGTATGGGCAGAACAGCACCCCTCCACTTT

J: TRBJ1-3
V: TRBV5-1
size: .
length: 15
D: .
CDR3: CASSLGAASGNTIYF
DNA: TGCGCCAGCAGCTTGGGGGCAGCCTCTGGAAACACCATATATTTT